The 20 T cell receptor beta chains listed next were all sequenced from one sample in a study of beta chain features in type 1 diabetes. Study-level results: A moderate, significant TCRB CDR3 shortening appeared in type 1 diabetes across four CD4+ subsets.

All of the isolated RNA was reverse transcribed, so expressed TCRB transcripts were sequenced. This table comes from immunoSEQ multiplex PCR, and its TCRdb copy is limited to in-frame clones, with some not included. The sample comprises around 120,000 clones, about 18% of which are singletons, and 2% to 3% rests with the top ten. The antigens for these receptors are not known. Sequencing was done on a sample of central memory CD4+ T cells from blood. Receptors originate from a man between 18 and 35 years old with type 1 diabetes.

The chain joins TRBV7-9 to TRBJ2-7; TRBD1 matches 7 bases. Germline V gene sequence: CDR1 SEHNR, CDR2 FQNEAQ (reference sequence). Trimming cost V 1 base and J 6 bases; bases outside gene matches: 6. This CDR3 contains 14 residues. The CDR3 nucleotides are TGTGCCAGCAGCTTAGGATACCGGGACAGCGAGCAGTACTTC. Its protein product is CASSLGYRDSEQYF.

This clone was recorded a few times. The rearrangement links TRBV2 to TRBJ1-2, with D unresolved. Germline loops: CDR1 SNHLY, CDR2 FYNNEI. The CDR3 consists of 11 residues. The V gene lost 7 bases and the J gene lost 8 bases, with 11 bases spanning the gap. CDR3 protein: CASNLVGGYTF. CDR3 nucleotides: TGTGCCAGCAACCTAGTGGGCGGCTACACCTTC.

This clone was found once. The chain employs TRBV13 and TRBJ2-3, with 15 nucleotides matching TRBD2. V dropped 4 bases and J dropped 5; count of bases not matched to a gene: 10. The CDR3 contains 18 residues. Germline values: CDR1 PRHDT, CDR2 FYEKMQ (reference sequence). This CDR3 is CASSSRRGLAGGVDTQYF. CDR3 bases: TGTGCCAGCAGCTCCCGCAGAGGACTAGCGGGAGGGGTAGATACGCAGTATTTT.

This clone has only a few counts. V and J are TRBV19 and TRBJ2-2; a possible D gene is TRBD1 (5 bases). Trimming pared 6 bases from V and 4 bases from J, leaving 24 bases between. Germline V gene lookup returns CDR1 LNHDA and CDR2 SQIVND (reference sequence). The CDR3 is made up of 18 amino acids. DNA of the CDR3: TGTGCCAGTAGGTCCCTTTTGACAGCCGAAGGCCCCACCGGGGAGCTGTTTTTT. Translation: CASRSLLTAEGPTGELFF.

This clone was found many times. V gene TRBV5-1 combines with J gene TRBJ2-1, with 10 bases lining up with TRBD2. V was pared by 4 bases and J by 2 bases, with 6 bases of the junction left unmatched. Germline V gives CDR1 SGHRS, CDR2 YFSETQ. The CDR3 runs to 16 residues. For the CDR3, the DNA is TGCGCCAGCAGCCGGCTAGGGACTAGCGCCTACAATGAGCAGTTCTTC. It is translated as CASSRLGTSAYNEQFF.

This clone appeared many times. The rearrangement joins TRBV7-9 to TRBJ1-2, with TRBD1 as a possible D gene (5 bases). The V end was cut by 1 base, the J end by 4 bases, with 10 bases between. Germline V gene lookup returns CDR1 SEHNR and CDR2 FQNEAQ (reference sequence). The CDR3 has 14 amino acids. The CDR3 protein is CASSLGGAIYGYTF. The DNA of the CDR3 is TGTGCCAGCAGCTTAGGAGGGGCCATCTATGGCTACACCTTC.

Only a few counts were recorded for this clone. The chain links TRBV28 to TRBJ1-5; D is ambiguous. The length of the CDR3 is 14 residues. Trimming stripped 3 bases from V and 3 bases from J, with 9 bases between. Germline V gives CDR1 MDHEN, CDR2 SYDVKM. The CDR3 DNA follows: TGTGCCAGCAGTTTGGTCAGTCTCAATCAGCCCCAGCATTTT. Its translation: CASSLVSLNQPQHF.

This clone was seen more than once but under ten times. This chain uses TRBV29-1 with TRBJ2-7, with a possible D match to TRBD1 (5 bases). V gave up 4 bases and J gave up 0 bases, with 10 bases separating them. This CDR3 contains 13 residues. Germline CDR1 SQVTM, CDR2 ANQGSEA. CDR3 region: CSVVPGPSYEQYF. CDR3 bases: TGCAGCGTTGTCCCAGGGCCCTCCTACGAGCAGTACTTC.

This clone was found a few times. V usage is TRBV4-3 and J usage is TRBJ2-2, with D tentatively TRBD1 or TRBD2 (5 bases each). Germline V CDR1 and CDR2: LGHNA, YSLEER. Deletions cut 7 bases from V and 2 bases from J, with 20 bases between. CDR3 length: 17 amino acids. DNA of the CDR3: TGCGCCAGCACCCACCTGTCAGGGCGGGTCAACACCGGGGAGCTGTTTTTT. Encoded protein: CASTHLSGRVNTGELFF.

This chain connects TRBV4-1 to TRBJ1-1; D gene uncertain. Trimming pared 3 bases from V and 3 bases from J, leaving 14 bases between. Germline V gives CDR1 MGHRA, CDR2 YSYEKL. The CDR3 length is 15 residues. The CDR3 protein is CASSHEPDGYTEAFF. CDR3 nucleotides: TGCGCCAGCAGCCATGAACCCGACGGATACACTGAAGCTTTCTTT.

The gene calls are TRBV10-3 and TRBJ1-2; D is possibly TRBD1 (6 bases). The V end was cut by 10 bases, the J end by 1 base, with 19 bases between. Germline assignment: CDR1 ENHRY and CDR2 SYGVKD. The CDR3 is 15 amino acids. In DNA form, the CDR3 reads TGTGCCACCACACAACCGGGACAAAGTAACTATGGCTACACCTTC. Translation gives CATTQPGQSNYGYTF.

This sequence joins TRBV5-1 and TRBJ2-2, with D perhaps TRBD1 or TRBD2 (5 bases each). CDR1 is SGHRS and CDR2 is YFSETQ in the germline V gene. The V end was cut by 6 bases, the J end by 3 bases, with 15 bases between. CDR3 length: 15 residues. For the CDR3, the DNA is TGCGCCAGCACCCAAATTGGGGGTTACACCGGGGAGCTGTTTTTT. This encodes CASTQIGGYTGELFF.

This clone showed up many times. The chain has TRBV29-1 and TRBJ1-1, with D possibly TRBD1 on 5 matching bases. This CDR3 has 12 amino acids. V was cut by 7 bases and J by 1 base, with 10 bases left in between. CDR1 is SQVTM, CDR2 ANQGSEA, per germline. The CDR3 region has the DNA TGCAGCGCTAACGACAGGAACACTGAAGCTTTCTTT. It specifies CSANDRNTEAFF.

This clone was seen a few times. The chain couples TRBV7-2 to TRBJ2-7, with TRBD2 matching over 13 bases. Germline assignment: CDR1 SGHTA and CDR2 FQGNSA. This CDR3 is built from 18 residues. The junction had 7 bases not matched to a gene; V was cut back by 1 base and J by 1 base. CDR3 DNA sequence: TGTGCCAGCAGCTTAGGGGGTAGGGGACTAGCGGGATCCTACGAGCAGTACTTC. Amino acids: CASSLGGRGLAGSYEQYF. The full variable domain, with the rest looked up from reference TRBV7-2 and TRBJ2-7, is GAGVSQSPSNKVTEKGKDVELRCDPISGHTALYWYRQSLGQGLEFLIYFQGNSAPDKSGLPSDRFSAERTGGSVSTLTIQRTQQEDSAVYLCASSLGGRGLAGSYEQYFGPGTRLTVT.

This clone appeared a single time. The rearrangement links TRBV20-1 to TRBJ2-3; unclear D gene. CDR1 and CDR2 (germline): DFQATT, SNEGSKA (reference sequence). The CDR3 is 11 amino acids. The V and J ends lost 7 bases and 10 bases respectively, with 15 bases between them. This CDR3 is CSGAMATAQYF. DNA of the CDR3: TGCAGTGGCGCAATGGCTACTGCGCAGTATTTT.

The chain's CDR3 is CASSHGGIQYF. CDR3 sequence (DNA): TGTGCCAGCAGCCATGGTGGCATTCAGTACTTC. The chain is built from TRBV6-5 and TRBJ2-4; D gene ambiguous. CDR3 length: 11 amino acids. Trimming stripped 6 bases from V and 9 bases from J, with 9 bases between. Germline CDR1 MNHEY, CDR2 SVGAGI.

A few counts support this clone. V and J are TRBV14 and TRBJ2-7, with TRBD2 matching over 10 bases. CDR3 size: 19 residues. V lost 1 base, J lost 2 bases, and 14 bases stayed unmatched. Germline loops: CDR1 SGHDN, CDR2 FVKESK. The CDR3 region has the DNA TGTGCCAGCAGCCAAGCCCGGACTAGCGGTTCGGTCTTCACCTACGAGCAGTACTTC. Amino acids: CASSQARTSGSVFTYEQYF.

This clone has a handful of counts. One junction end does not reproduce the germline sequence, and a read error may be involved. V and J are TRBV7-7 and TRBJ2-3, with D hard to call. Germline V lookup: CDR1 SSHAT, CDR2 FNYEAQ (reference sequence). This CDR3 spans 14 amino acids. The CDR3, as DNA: TGTGCTAGCAGCTTAGCCGGAGCTGAAGATACGCAGTATTTT. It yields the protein CASSLAGAEDTQYF.

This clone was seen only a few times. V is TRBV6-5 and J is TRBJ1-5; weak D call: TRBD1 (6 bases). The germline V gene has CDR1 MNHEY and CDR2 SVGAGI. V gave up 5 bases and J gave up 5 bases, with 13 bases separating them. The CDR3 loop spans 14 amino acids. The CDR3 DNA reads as TGTGCCAGCAGTAAACAGGGAAGGGATCAGCCCCAGCATTTT. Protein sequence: CASSKQGRDQPQHF.

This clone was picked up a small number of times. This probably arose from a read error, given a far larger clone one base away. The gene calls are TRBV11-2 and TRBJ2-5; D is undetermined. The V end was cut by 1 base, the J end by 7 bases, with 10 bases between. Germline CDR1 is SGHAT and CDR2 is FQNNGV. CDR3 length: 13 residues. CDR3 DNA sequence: TGTGCCAGCAGCTTAGCCACCCATGCGACCCAGTACTTC. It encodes CASSLATHATQYF.